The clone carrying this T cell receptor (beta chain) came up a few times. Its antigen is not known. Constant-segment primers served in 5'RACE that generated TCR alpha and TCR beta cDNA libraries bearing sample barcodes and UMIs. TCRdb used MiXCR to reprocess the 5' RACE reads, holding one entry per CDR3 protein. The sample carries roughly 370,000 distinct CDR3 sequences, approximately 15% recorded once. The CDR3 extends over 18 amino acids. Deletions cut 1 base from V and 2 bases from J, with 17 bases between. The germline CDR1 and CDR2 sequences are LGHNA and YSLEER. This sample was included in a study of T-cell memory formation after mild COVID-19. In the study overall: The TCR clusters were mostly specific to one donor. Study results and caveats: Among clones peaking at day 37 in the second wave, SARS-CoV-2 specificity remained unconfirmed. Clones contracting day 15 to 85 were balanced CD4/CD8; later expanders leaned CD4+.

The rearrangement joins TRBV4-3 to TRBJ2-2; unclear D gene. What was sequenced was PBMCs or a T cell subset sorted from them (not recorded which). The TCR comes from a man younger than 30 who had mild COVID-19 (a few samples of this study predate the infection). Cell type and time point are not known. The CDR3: CASSQVWSAGGNTGELFF. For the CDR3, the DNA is TGCGCCAGCAGCCAAGTCTGGTCGGCAGGCGGAAACACCGGGGAGCTGTTTTTT.